The clone carrying this TCR beta chain was seen a handful of times. The germline V gene encodes CDR1 SGDLS and CDR2 YYNGEE. The germline V and J ends were trimmed by 0 bases and 3 bases, with 8 bases remaining between them. The CDR3 is 14 amino acids. Patients from Seattle were sampled longitudinally, starting during active infection. The sample originates from a study of blood T cell repertoires in COVID-19. Study in general: PBMCs, B-cell-depleted T cells, or T cells were the source of the cDNA or gDNA that made up the material.

The table came from immunoSEQ multiplex PCR; TCRdb's copy has only in-frame clones and leaves some out. The table has tens of thousands of clones, just under 80% seen once; the top ten hold approximately 6.3%. The J gene is TRBJ2-3, the V gene TRBV9; D gene uncertain. Sequencing input: peripheral blood. The clonotype was recovered from a man between 65 and 85 years old with COVID-19, enrolled during active disease. For the CDR3, the DNA is TGTGCCAGCAGCGTAGCCCCGGTGACAGATACGCAGTATTTT. This gives the protein CASSVAPVTDTQYF.